A single T cell receptor (beta chain) is shown here with its context. Its antigen is still unknown. The entry originates in a study of T cells in localized non-small cell lung cancer. Study conclusions and caveats: Longer survival (overall) was linked to higher T cell density in blood.

Repertoires were generated with immunoSEQ multiplex PCR, while TCRdb's copy carries only in-frame clones and drops some. The sample has roughly 48,000 clones, around 77% seen once. Germline CDR1 SEHNR, CDR2 FQNEAQ (reference sequence). V gave up 3 bases and J gave up 5 bases, with 13 bases separating them. The CDR3 is 14 residues long. The TCR originated in a man aged 40 to 70 with stage I squamous cell lung carcinoma. The rearrangement links TRBV7-9 to TRBJ2-5, with D uncertain. Here the sequenced sample was peripheral blood, taken before any cancer treatment. CDR3 nucleotide sequence: TGTGCCAGCAGCTTCGGCGCTATAAGGGAGACCCAGTACTTC. Amino acids: CASSFGAIRETQYF.